The 8 T cell receptor beta chains in this list originate from one sample, sequenced in a study of blood T cells in healthy people across ages. Through a sample-barcoded 5' primer and a J-beta primer mix, a second PCR was run for roughly 6 to 11 cycles. TCRdb itself ran the 5' RACE reads through MiXCR, one entry per CDR3 protein. The sample records approximately 960,000 distinct CDR3 sequences, roughly 29% being singletons. These same data were also listed under a study on T cells of mothers and their children.

Sequenced input: blood. These receptor sequences come from a woman aged 40-49 years in good health.

This clonotype was seen repeatedly, ten times or more. The rearrangement uses TRBV2 and TRBJ2-6, with D hard to call. V lost 6 bases and J 2 bases, leaving 11 bases between the germline ends. This CDR3 is built from 15 residues. The germline V gene encodes CDR1 SNHLY and CDR2 FYNNEI. Here the CDR3 reads CASSYGWTGANVLTF. Written as DNA, the CDR3 is TGTGCCAGCAGCTACGGATGGACTGGGGCCAACGTCCTGACTTTC. Looking up the rest from reference TRBV2 and TRBJ2-6 gives the full variable domain: EPEVTQTPSHQVTQMGQEVILRCVPISNHLYFYWYRQILGQKVEFLVSFYNNEISEKSEIFDDQFSVERPDGSNFTLKIRSTKLEDSAMYFCASSYGWTGANVLTFGAGSRLTVL.

As for this clonotype: A much bigger clone sits one base away, suggesting this may be a read error. The gene calls are TRBV20-1 and TRBJ1-2; possibly TRBD1 for D (6 bases). Trimming cost V 0 bases and J 6 bases, with 29 bases left between them. CDR3 size: 19 residues. CDR1 is DFQATT, CDR2 SNEGSKA, per germline (reference sequence). Here the CDR3 reads CSARDLRVSDSGSVHGYTF. Written as DNA, the CDR3 is TGCAGTGCTAGAGATCTGCGGGTTTCGGACAGCGGGAGTGTGCATGGCTACACCTTC.

This clonotype appeared many times. The rearrangement uses TRBV27 and TRBJ2-7; D possibly corresponds to TRBD2 (5 bases). The CDR3 spans 13 residues. Germline CDR1 and CDR2: MNHEY and SMNVEV (reference sequence). V lost 5 bases, J lost 0 bases, and 8 bases lay in between. CDR3 protein: CASSRTLSYEQYF. DNA for the CDR3: TGTGCCAGCAGTCGGACTCTCTCCTACGAGCAGTACTTC.

The rearrangement uses TRBV7-3 and TRBJ2-1; possible D gene TRBD2, 5 bases. CDR3 size: 14 residues. The germline CDR1 and CDR2 sequences are SGHTA and FQGTGA. The ends were cut back, 4 bases at V and 10 bases at J, with 17 bases in the middle. CDR3 in amino acids: CASSSGLDTQEQFF. The CDR3 DNA is TGTGCCAGCAGCTCAGGACTCGACACGCAGGAGCAGTTCTTC.

This clonotype was seen a few times. The chain joins TRBV7-2 to TRBJ1-2; 10 positions match TRBD1. Germline CDR1 SGHTA, CDR2 FQGNSA. V trimming: 0 bases; J trimming: 5 bases; junction bases outside the gene matches: 6. CDR3 length equals 16 residues. CDR3 bases: TGTGCCAGCAGCTTAGCGGGGACAGGGGACGGTTATGGCTACACCTTC. This translates into CASSLAGTGDGYGYTF.

This clonotype was seen a few times. Since a much larger clone is just one base distant, this may be a read error. The chain links TRBV5-6 to TRBJ2-7; no firm D call. The CDR3 is made up of 14 amino acids. Germline lookup yields CDR1 SGHDT and CDR2 YYEEEE. Here the CDR3 reads CASNTFPFSYERYF. The CDR3 nucleotides read TGTGCCAGCAACACTTTTCCATTCTCCTACGAGCGGTACTTC.

CDR3 protein: CASSIFRESSYEQYF. The CDR3 nucleotides are TGTGCCAGTAGTATATTCAGGGAATCATCCTACGAGCAGTACTTC. The rearrangement uses TRBV19 and TRBJ2-7, with D possibly matching TRBD1 (5 bases). Germline assignment: CDR1 LNHDA and CDR2 SQIVND (reference sequence). V was pared by 2 bases and J by 1 base, with 12 bases between. The CDR3 runs to 15 residues.

This clonotype turned up a few times. The CDR3 protein is CASSYRPSGANVLTF. CDR3 DNA sequence: TGTGCCAGCAGCTACCGTCCCTCTGGGGCCAACGTCCTGACTTTC. V usage is TRBV27 and J usage is TRBJ2-6, with D uncertain. The CDR3 consists of 15 residues. Deletions cut 6 bases from V and 0 bases from J, with 9 bases between. Germline CDR1 is MNHEY and CDR2 is SMNVEV (reference sequence).